This TCR beta chain derives from a study of blood T cells in healthy people across ages. Study-level points and caveats: Diversity was higher, and naive CD4+ cells more numerous, in long-lived donors than in aged donors. Unsorted PBMCs ruled out conclusive naive versus antigen-experienced comparison.

The second PCR ran about 6 to 12 cycles with a sample-barcoded 5' primer and J-beta primers. MiXCR was run by TCRdb on the 5' RACE reads, yielding one entry per CDR3 protein. Of 1 million or so distinct CDR3 sequences in the sample, around 45% were seen once. Concerning this clonotype itself: What it binds is not known.

The V and J ends lost 0 bases and 7 bases, in that order; junction bases with no gene match: 9. Germline values: CDR1 ENHRY, CDR2 SYGVKD. The CDR3 spans 16 residues. Caucasian individuals from Russia who were healthy and aged roughly 6 to 90 acted as donors. Total RNA amounts of at least 5 micrograms were extracted per sample. The sequenced sample consisted of blood. The origin of this receptor is a woman aged 55-69 years in good health. The chain carries TRBV10-3 and TRBJ2-4, with TRBD2 matching 7 bases. CDR3 sequence: CAISESGTTSGNIQYF. For the CDR3, the DNA is TGTGCCATCAGTGAGTCAGGGACTACCAGTGGGAACATTCAGTACTTC.